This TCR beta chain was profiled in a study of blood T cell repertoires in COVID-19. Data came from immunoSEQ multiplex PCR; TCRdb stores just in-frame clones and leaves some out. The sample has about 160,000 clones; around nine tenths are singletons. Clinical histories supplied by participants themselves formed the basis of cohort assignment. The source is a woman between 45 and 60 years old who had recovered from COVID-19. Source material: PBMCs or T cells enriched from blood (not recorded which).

The CDR3, as DNA: TGTGCCTGGAGTGGACTAGCGGGGACAGATACGCAGTATTTT. Residues: CAWSGLAGTDTQYF. This chain links TRBV30 with TRBJ2-3; 11 nucleotides match TRBD2. The CDR3 is 14 residues long. Trimming at V came to 1 base and at J to 3 bases, leaving 0 bases not matched to a gene. The germline CDR1 and CDR2 sequences are GTSNPN and SVGIG (reference sequence). Filled out from reference TRBV30 and TRBJ2-3, the complete variable domain reads SQTIHQWPATLVQPVGSPLSLECTVEGTSNPNLYWYRQAAGRGLQLLFYSVGIGQISSEVPQNLSASRPQDRQFILSSKKLLLSDSGFYLCAWSGLAGTDTQYFGPGTRLTVL.